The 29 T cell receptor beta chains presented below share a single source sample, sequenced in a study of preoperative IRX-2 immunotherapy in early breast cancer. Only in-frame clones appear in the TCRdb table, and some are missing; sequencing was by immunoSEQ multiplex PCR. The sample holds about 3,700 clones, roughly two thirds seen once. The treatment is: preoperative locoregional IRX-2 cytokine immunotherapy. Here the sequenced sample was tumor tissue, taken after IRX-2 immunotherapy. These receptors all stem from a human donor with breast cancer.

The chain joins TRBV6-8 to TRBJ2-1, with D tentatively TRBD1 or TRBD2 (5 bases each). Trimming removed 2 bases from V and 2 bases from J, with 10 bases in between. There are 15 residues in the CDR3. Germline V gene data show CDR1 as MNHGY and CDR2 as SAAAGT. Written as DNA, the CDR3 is TGTGCCAGCAGTTACCTCGGGACCGCCTACAATGAGCAGTTCTTC. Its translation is CASSYLGTAYNEQFF.

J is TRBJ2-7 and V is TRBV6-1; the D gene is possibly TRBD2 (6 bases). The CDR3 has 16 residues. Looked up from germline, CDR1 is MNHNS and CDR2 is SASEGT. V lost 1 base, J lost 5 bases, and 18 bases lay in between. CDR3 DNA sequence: TGTGCCAGCAGTGAAGATGGGGGGAGTTCCCTCGACGAGCAGTACTTC. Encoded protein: CASSEDGGSSLDEQYF.

The CDR3 is CASMLGQGANTGELFF. The CDR3 DNA reads as TGTGCCAGCATGCTGGGACAGGGGGCCAACACCGGGGAGCTGTTTTTT. J is TRBJ2-2 and V is TRBV19; 12 bases fit TRBD1. J was trimmed by 2 bases and V by 9 bases; bases with no gene match: 7. The CDR3 covers 16 residues. CDR1 and CDR2 from the germline V gene are LNHDA and SQIVND (reference sequence).

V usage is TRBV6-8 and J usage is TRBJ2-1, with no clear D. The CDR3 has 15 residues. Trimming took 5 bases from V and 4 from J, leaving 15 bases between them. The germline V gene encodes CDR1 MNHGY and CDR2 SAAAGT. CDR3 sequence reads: CASSVRPRLYNEQFF. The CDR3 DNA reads TGTGCCAGCAGTGTTAGGCCCAGACTTTACAATGAGCAGTTCTTC.

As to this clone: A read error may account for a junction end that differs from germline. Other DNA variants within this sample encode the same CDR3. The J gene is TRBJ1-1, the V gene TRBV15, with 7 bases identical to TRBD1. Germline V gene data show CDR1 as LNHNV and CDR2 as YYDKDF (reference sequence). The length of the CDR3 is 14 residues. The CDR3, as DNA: TGTGCCACTTGGACCGGGACAGCGAACACTGAAGCCTTCTTT. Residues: CATWTGTANTEAFF.

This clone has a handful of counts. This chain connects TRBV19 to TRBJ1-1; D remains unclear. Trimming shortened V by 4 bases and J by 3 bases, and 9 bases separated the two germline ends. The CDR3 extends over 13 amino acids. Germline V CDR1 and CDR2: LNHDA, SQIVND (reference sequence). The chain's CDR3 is CASSSSRYTEAFF. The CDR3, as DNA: TGTGCCAGTAGTAGCAGCCGATACACTGAAGCTTTCTTT.

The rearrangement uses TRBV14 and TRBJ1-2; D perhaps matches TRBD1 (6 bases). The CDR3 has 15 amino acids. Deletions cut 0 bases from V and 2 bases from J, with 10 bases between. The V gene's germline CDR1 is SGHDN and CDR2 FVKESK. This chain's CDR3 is CASSQEAGANYGYTF. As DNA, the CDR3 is TGTGCCAGCAGCCAAGAAGCAGGGGCGAACTATGGCTACACCTTC.

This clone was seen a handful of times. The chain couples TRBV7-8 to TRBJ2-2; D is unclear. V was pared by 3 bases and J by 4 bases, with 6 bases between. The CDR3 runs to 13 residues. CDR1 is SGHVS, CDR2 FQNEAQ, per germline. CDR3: CASSFASTGELFF. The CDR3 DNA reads TGTGCCAGCAGCTTCGCCTCCACCGGGGAGCTGTTTTTT.

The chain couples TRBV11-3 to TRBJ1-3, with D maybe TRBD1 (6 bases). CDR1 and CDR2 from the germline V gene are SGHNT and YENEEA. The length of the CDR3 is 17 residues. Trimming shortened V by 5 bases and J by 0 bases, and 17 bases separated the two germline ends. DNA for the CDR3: TGTGCCAGCAGCCCGTTCTTCTGGACAGACTCTGGAAACACCATATATTTT. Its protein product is CASSPFFWTDSGNTIYF.

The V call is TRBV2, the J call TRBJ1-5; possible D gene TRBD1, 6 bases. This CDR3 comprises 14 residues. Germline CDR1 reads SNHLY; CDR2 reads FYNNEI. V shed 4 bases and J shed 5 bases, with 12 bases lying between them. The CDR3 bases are TGTGCCAGCAGTGCACAGGGAGTCCATCAGCCCCAGCATTTT. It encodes CASSAQGVHQPQHF.

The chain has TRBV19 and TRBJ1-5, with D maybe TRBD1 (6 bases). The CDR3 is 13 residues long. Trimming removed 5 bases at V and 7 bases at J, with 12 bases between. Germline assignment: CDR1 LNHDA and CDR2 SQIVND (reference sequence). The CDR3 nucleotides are TGTGCCAGTAGTGGACAGCCGGAACAGCCCCAGCATTTT. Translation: CASSGQPEQPQHF.

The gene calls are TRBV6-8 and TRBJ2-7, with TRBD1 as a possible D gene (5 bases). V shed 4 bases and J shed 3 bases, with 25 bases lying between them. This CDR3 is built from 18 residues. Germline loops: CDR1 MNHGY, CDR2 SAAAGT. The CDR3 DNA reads TGTGCCAGCAGTTCCGACATAGACCTCATAAACGGACACTACGAGCAGTACTTC. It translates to CASSSDIDLINGHYEQYF.

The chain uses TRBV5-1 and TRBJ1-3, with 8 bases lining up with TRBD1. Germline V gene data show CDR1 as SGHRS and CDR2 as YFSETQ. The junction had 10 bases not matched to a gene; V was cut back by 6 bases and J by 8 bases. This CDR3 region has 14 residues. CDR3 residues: CASTEPGGADTIYF. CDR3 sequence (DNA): TGCGCCAGCACCGAACCAGGGGGCGCGGACACCATATATTTT. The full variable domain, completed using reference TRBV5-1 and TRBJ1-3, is KAGVTQTPRYLIKTRGQQVTLSCSPISGHRSVSWYQQTPGQGLQFLFEYFSETQRNKGNFPGRFSGRQFSNSRSEMNVSTLELGDSALYLCASTEPGGADTIYFGEGSWLTVV.

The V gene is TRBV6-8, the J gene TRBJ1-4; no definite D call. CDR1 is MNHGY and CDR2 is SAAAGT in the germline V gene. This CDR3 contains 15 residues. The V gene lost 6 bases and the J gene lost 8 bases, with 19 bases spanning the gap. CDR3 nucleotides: TGTGCCAGCAGAAACACCGGGGTTCGAATCGAAAAACTGTTTTTT. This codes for CASRNTGVRIEKLFF.

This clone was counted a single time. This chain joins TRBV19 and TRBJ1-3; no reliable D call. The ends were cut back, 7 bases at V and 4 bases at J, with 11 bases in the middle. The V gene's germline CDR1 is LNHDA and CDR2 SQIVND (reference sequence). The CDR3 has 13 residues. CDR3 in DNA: TGTGCCAGTACTCCCCCGGGGGGAAACACCATATATTTT. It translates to CASTPPGGNTIYF.

This chain's CDR3 is CASSPSGGLVGYEQYF. CDR3 in DNA: TGCGCCAGCAGCCCCTCCGGGGGTTTGGTGGGCTACGAGCAGTACTTC. V and J are TRBV5-1 and TRBJ2-7, with D perhaps matching TRBD2 (6 bases). Trimming left V 4 bases short and J 3 bases short, with 20 bases between. This CDR3 spans 16 amino acids. Germline CDR1 reads SGHRS; CDR2 reads YFSETQ. The full variable domain, in which reference TRBV5-1 and TRBJ2-7 provide the parts outside the CDR3, is KAGVTQTPRYLIKTRGQQVTLSCSPISGHRSVSWYQQTPGQGLQFLFEYFSETQRNKGNFPGRFSGRQFSNSRSEMNVSTLELGDSALYLCASSPSGGLVGYEQYFGPGTRLTVT.

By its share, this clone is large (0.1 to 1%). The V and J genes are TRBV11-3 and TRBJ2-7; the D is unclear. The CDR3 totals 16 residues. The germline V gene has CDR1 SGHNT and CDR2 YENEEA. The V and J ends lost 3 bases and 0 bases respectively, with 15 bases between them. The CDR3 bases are TGTGCCAGCAGCTTGGATCCTAACCCGAGCTCCTACGAGCAGTACTTC. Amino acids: CASSLDPNPSSYEQYF.

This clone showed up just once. The CDR3 loop reads CASNAGISGLMPQHF. The CDR3 region has the DNA TGTGCCAGCAATGCGGGGATCAGCGGTTTGATGCCCCAGCATTTT. The gene calls are TRBV6-8 and TRBJ1-5; D gene unclear. Germline CDR1 MNHGY, CDR2 SAAAGT. This CDR3 contains 15 residues. Trimming cost V 7 bases and J 9 bases, with 22 bases left between them.

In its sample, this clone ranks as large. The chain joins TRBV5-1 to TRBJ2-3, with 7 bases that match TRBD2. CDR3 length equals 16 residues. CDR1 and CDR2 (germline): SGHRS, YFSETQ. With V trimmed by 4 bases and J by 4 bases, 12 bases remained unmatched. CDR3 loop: CASSPTGGRSSDTQYF. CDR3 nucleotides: TGCGCCAGCAGCCCCACAGGCGGGAGATCATCAGATACGCAGTATTTT.

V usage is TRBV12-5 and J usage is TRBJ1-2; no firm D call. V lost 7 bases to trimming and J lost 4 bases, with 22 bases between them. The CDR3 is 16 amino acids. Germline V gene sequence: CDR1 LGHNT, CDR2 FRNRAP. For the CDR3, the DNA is TGTGCTAGTGTCTCTGAAGATGCAGGTCCTCTCTATGGCTACACCTTC. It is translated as CASVSEDAGPLYGYTF.

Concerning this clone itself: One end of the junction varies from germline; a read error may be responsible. The CDR3 DNA reads as TGTGCCAGCAGTTACTCGAACGGGGGCTTAGGCTACACCTTC. Its protein is CASSYSNGGLGYTF. This rearrangement joins TRBV6-4 to TRBJ1-2; maybe TRBD1 (6 bases). The V gene's germline CDR1 is MRHNA and CDR2 SNTAGT. CDR3 size: 14 residues.

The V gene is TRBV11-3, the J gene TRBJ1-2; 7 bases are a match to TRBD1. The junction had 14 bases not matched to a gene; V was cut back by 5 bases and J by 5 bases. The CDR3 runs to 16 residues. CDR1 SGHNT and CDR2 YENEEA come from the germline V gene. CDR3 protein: CASSHAGDSGGYGYTF. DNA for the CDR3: TGTGCCAGCAGCCACGCGGGGGACAGCGGTGGGTATGGCTACACCTTC.

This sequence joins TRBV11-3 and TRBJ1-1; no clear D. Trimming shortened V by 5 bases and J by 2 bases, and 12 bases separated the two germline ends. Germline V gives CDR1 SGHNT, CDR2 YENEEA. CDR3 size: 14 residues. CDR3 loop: CASSRISYNTEAFF. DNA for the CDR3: TGTGCCAGCAGCCGCATCTCGTATAACACTGAAGCTTTCTTT.

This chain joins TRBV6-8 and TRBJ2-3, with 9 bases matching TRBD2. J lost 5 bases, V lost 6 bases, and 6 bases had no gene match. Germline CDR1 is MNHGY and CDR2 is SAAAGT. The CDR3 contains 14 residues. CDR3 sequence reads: CASSHSGSGDTQYF. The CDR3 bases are TGTGCCAGCAGCCATAGCGGGAGTGGAGATACGCAGTATTTT.

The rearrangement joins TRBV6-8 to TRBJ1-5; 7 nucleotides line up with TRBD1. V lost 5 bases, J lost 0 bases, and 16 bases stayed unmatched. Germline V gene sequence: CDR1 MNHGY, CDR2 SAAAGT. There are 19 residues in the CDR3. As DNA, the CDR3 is TGTGCCAGCAGTGGTAACAGGGGCCCCTATACCCATAGCAATCAGCCCCAGCATTTT. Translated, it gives CASSGNRGPYTHSNQPQHF.

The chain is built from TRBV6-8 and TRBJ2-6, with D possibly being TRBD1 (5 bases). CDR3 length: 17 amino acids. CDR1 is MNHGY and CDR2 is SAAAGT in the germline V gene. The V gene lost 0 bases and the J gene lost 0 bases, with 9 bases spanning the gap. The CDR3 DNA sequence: TGTGCCAGCAGTTACTCGATTGGGGCCTCTGGGGCCAACGTCCTGACTTTC. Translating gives CASSYSIGASGANVLTF.

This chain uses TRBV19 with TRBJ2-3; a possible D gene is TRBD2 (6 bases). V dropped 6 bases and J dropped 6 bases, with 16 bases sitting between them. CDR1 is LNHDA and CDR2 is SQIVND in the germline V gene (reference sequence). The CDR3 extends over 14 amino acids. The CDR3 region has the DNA TGTGCCAGTAGCTTTCGGGAGTACGGGGATACGCAGTATTTT. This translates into CASSFREYGDTQYF.

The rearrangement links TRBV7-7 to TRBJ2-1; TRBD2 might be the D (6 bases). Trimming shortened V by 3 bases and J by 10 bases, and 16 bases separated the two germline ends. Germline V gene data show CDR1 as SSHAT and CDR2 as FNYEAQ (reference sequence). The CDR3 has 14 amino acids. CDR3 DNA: TGTGCCAGCAGCTTCTTTCGGGAGTCAAGGGAGCAGTTCTTC. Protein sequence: CASSFFRESREQFF.

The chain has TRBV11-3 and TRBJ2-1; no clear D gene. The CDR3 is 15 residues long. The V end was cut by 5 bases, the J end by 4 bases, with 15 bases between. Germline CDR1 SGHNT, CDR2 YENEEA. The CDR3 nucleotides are TGTGCCAGCAGCCGCACGGGTAGCAGATACAATGAGCAGTTCTTC. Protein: CASSRTGSRYNEQFF.